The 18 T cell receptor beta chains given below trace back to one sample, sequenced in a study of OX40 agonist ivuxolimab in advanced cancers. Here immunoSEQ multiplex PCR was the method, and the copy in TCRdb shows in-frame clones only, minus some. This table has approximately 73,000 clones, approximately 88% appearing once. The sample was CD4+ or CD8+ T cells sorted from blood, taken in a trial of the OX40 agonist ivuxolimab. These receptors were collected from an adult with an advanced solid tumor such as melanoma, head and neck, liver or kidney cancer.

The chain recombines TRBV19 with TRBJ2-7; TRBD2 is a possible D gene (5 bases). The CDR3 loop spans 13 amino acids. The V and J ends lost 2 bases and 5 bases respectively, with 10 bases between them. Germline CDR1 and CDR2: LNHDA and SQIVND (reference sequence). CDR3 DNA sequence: TGTGCCAGTAGTATATATGGGGAGAACGAGCAGTACTTC. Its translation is CASSIYGENEQYF.

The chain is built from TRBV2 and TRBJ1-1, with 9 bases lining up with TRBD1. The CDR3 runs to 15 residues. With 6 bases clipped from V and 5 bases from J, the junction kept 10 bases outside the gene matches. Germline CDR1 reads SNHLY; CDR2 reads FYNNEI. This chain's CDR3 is CASSPRRQGVTEAFF. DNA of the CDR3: TGTGCCAGCAGCCCGAGACGACAGGGGGTTACTGAAGCTTTCTTT.

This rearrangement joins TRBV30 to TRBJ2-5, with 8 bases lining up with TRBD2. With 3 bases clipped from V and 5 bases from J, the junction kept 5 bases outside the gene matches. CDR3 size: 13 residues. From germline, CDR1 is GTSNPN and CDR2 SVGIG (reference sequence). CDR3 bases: TGTGCCTGGAGAGTACTAGCGGCGGAGACCCAGTACTTC. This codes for CAWRVLAAETQYF.

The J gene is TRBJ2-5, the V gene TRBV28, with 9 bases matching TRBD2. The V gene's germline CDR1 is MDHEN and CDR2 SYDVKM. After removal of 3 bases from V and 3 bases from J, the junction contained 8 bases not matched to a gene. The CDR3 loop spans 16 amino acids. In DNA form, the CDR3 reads TGTGCCAGCAGTTTGCCTCTAGCGGGACGGGAAGAGACCCAGTACTTC. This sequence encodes CASSLPLAGREETQYF.

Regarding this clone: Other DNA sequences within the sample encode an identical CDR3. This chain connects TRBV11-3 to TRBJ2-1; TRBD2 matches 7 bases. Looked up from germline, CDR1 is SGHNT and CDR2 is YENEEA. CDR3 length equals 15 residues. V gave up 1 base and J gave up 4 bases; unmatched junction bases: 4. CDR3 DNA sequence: TGTGCCAGCAGCTTAGGGGCTAGCGGATACAATGAGCAGTTCTTC. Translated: CASSLGASGYNEQFF.

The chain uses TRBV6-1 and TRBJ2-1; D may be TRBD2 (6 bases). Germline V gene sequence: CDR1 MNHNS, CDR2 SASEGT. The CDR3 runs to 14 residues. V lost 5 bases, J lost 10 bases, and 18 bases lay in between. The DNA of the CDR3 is TGTGCCAGCAGTCCGGGACTTCCTTTGGGGGAGCAGTTCTTC. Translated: CASSPGLPLGEQFF.

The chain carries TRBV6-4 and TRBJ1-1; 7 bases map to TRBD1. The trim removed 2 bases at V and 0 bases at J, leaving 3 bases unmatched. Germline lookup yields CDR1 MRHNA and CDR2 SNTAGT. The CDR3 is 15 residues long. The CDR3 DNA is TGTGCCAGCAGTGACACGGACAGGCTGAACACTGAAGCTTTCTTT. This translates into CASSDTDRLNTEAFF.

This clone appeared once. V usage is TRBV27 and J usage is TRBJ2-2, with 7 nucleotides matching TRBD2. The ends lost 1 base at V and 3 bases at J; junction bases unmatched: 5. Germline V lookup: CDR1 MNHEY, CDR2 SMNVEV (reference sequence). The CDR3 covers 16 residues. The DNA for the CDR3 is TGTGCCAGCAGTTTATACAAGGGAGGGGACACCGGGGAGCTGTTTTTT. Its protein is CASSLYKGGDTGELFF.

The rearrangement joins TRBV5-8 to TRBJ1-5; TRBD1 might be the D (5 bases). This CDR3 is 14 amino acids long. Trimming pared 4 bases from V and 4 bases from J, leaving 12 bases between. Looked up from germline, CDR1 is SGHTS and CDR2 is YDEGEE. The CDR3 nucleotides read TGTGCCAGCAGCCACCGACAGTTTAATCAGCCCCAGCATTTT. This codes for CASSHRQFNQPQHF.

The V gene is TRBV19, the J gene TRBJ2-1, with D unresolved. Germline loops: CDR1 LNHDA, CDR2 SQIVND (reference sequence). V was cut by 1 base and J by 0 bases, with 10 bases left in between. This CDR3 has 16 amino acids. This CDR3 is CASSIGGIGSYNEQFF. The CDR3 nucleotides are TGTGCCAGTAGTATAGGAGGAATCGGCTCCTACAATGAGCAGTTCTTC.

The CDR3 reads CASSEGTDTQYF. CDR3 coding DNA: TGTGCCAGCAGTGAAGGAACAGATACGCAGTATTTT. The chain uses TRBV2 and TRBJ2-3; D is unclear. This CDR3 is built from 12 residues. In germline, CDR1 is SNHLY, CDR2 FYNNEI. V lost 1 base and J lost 3, with 2 bases in between. Looking up the rest from reference TRBV2 and TRBJ2-3 gives the full variable domain: EPEVTQTPSHQVTQMGQEVILRCVPISNHLYFYWYRQILGQKVEFLVSFYNNEISEKSEIFDDQFSVERPDGSNFTLKIRSTKLEDSAMYFCASSEGTDTQYFGPGTRLTVL.

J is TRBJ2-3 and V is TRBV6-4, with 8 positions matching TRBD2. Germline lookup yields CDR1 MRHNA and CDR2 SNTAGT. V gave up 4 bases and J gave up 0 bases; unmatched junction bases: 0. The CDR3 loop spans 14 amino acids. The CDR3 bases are TGTGCCAGCAGTGCTAGCGGGAGCACAGATACGCAGTATTTT. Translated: CASSASGSTDTQYF.

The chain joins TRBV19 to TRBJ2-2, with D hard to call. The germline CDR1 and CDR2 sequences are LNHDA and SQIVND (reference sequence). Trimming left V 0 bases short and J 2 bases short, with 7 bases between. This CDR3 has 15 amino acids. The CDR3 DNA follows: TGTGCCAGTAGTATAGATCCTGGAAACACCGGGGAGCTGTTTTTT. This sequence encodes CASSIDPGNTGELFF.

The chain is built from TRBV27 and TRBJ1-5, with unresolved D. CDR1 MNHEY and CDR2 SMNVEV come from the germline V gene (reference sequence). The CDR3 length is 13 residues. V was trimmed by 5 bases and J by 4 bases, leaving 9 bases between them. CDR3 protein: CASSPGVNQPQHF. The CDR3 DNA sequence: TGTGCCAGCAGTCCCGGAGTTAATCAGCCCCAGCATTTT.

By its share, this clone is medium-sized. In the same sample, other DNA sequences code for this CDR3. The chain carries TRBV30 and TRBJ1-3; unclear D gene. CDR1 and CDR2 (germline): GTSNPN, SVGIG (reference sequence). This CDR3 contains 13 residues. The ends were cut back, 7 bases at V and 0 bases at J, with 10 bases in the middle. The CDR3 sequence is CASEMSSGNTIYF. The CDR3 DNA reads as TGTGCCTCCGAAATGAGCTCTGGAAACACCATATATTTT.

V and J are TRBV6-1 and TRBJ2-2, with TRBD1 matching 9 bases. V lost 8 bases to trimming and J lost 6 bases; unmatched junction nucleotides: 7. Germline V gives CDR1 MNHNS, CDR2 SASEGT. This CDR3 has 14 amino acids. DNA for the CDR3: TGTGCCAGCCAATTCACAGGGGGCTCCGGGGAGCTGTTTTTT. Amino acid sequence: CASQFTGGSGELFF.

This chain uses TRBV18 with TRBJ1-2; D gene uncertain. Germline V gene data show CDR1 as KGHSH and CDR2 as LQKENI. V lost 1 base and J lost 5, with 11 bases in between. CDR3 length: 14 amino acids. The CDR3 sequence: CASSPLVEAYGYTF. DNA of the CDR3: TGTGCCAGCTCACCACTTGTAGAGGCATATGGCTACACCTTC.

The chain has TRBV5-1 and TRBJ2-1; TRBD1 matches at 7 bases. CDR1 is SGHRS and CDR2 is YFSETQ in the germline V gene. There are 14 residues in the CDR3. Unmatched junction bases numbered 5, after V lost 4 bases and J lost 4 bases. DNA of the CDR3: TGCGCCAGCAGCATTACGGGACAGTACAATGAGCAGTTCTTC. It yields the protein CASSITGQYNEQFF.